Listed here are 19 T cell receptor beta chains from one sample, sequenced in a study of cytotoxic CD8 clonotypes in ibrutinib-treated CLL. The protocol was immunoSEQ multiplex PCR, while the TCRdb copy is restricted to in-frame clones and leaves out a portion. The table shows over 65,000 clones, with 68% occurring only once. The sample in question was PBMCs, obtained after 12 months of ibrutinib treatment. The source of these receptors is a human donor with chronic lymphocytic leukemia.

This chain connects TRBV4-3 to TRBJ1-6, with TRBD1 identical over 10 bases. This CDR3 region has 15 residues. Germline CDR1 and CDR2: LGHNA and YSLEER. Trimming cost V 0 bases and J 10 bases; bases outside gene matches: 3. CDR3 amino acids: CASSQEGTGVSPLHF. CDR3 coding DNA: TGCGCCAGCAGCCAAGAAGGGACAGGGGTGTCACCCCTCCACTTT.

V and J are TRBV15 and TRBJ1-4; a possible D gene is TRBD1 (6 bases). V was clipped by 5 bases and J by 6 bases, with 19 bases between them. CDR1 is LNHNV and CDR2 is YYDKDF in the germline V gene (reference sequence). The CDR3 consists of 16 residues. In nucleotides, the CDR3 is TGTGCCACCAGCTCATTGTCGGGGGGCGAGCATGAAAAACTGTTTTTT. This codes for CATSSLSGGEHEKLFF.

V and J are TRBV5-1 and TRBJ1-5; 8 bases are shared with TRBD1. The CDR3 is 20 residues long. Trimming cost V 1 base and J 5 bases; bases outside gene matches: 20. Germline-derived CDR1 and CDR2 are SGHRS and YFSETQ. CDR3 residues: CASSLLRGGTGDLGYQPQHF. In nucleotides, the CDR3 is TGCGCCAGCAGCTTGTTACGAGGGGGGACAGGCGACTTGGGTTATCAGCCCCAGCATTTT.

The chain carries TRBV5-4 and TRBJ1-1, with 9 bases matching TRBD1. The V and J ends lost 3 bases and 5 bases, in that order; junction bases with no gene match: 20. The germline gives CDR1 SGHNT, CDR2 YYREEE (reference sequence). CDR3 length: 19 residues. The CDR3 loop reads CASSSLGDRALMVGTEAFF. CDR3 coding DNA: TGTGCCAGCAGCTCCTTGGGGGACAGGGCGCTTATGGTTGGAACTGAAGCTTTCTTT.

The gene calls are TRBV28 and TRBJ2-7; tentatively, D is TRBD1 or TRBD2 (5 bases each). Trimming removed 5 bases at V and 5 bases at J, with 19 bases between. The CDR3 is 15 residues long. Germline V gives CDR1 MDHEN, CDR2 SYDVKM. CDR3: CASSPTRQSGDEQYF. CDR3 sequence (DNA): TGTGCCAGCAGTCCCACACGACAGTCCGGGGACGAGCAGTACTTC.

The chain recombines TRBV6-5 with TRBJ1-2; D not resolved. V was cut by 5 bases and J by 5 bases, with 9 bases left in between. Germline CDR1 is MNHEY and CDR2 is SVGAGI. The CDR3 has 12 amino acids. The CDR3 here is CASSPQIYGYTF. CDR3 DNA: TGTGCCAGCAGTCCTCAGATTTATGGCTACACCTTC.

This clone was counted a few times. Written as DNA, the CDR3 is TGCGCCAGCAGCCTGGGGACAGGGGTATATGGCTACACCTTC. Its translation: CASSLGTGVYGYTF. The chain joins TRBV5-1 to TRBJ1-2; 10 bases match TRBD1. The CDR3 length is 14 residues. Germline V lookup: CDR1 SGHRS, CDR2 YFSETQ. Trimming took 4 bases from V and 5 from J; bases not matched to a gene: 5. Combining the CDR3 with reference TRBV5-1 and TRBJ1-2 gives the whole variable domain KAGVTQTPRYLIKTRGQQVTLSCSPISGHRSVSWYQQTPGQGLQFLFEYFSETQRNKGNFPGRFSGRQFSNSRSEMNVSTLELGDSALYLCASSLGTGVYGYTFGSGTRLTVV.

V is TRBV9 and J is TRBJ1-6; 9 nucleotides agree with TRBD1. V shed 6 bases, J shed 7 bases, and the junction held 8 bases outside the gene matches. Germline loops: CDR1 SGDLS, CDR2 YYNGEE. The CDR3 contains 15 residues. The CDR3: CASTETGGRNSPLHF. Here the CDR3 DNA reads TGTGCCAGCACCGAAACAGGGGGCCGGAATTCACCCCTCCACTTT.

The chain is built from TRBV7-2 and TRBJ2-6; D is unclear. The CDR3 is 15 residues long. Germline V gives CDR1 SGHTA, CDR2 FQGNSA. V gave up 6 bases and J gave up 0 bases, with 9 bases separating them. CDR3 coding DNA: TGTGCCAGCAGGGCAGGTACCTCTGGGGCCAACGTCCTGACTTTC. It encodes CASRAGTSGANVLTF. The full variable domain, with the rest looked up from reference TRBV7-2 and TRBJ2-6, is GAGVSQSPSNKVTEKGKDVELRCDPISGHTALYWYRQSLGQGLEFLIYFQGNSAPDKSGLPSDRFSAERTGGSVSTLTIQRTQQEDSAVYLCASRAGTSGANVLTFGAGSRLTVL.

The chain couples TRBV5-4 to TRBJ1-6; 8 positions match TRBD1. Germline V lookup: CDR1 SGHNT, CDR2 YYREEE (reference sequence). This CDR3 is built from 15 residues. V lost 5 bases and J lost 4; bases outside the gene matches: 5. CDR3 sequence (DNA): TGTGCCAGCAGTTCCGACAGGGGTTATAATTCACCCCTCCACTTT. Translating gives CASSSDRGYNSPLHF.

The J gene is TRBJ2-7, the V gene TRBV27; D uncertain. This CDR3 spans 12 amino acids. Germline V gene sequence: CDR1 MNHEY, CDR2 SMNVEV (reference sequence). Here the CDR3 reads CAIKPENYEQYF. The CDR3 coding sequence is TGTGCTATCAAGCCAGAAAATTACGAGCAGTACTTC.

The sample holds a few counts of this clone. The CDR3 loop is CASSQGRNTEAFF. The CDR3 DNA reads TGTGCCAGCAGCCAGGGGCGGAACACTGAAGCTTTCTTT. The chain carries TRBV7-2 and TRBJ1-1; D possibly corresponds to TRBD1 (6 bases). Germline-derived CDR1 and CDR2 are SGHTA and FQGNSA. The CDR3 consists of 13 residues. Trimming stripped 5 bases from V and 1 base from J, with 8 bases between.

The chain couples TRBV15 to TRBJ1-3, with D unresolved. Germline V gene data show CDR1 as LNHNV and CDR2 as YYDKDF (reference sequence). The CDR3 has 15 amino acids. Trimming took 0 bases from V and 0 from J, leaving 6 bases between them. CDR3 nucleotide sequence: TGTGCCACCAGCAGAGATCTGCTCTCTGGAAACACCATATATTTT. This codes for CATSRDLLSGNTIYF. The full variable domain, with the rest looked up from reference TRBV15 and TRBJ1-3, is DAMVIQNPRYQVTQFGKPVTLSCSQTLNHNVMYWYQQKSSQAPKLLFHYYDKDFNNEADTPDNFQSRRPNTSFCFLDIRSPGLGDTAMYLCATSRDLLSGNTIYFGEGSWLTVV.

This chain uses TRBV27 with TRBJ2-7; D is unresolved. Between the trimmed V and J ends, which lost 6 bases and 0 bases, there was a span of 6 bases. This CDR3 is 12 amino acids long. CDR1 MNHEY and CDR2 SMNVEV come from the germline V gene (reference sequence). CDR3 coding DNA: TGTGCCAGCAGCCCCAGCTCCTACGAGCAGTACTTC. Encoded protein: CASSPSSYEQYF.

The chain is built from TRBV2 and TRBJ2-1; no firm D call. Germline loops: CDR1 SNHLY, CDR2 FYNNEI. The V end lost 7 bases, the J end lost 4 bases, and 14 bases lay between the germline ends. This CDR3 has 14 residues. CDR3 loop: CASKGRLGYNEQFF. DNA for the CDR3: TGTGCCAGCAAGGGTCGGTTAGGTTACAATGAGCAGTTCTTC.

This CDR3 is CASRPAGGLIGGYTF. For the CDR3, the DNA is TGTGCCAGCAGGCCGGCGGGAGGATTGATTGGTGGCTACACCTTC. The rearrangement links TRBV27 to TRBJ1-2; D unresolved. The V gene's germline CDR1 is MNHEY and CDR2 SMNVEV (reference sequence). This CDR3 contains 15 residues. V shed 6 bases and J shed 7 bases, with 21 bases lying between them.

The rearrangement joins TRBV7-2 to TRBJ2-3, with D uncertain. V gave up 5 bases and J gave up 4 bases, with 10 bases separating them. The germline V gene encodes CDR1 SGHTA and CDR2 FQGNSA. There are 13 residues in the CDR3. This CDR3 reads CASSQYPPDTQYF. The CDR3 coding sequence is TGTGCCAGCAGCCAATATCCGCCAGATACGCAGTATTTT.

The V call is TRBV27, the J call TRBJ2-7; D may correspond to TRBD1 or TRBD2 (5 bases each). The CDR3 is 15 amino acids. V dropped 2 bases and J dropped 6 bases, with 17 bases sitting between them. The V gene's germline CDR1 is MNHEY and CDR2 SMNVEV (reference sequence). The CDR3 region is CASSLLGVSSPEQYF. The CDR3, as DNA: TGTGCCAGCAGTTTACTGGGGGTTTCGAGCCCCGAGCAGTACTTC.

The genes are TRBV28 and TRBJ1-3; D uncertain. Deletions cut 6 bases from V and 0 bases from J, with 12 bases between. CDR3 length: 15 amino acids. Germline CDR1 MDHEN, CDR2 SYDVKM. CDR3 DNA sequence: TGTGCCAGCAGCCGACTGCCCCGCTCTGGAAACACCATATATTTT. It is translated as CASSRLPRSGNTIYF.